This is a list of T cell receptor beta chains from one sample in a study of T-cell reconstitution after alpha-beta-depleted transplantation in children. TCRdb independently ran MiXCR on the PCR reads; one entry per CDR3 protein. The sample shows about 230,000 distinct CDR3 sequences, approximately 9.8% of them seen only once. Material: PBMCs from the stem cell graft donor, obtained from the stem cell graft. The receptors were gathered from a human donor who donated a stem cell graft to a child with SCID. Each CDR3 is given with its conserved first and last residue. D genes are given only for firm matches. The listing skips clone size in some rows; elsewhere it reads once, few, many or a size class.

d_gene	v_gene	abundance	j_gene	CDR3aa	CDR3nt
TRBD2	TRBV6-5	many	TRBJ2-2	CASSSWSGGGPGELFF	TGTGCCAGCAGTTCCTGGTCGGGCGGGGGGCCCGGGGAGCTGTTTTTT
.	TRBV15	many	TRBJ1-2	CATSRDGYGYTF	TGTGCCACCAGCAGGGACGGCTATGGCTACACCTTC
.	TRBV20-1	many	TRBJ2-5	CSASTGTQETQYF	TGCAGTGCTAGCACGGGGACTCAAGAGACCCAGTACTTC
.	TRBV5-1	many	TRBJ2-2	CASSLVASAGELFF	TGCGCCAGCAGCTTGGTGGCTAGCGCCGGGGAGCTGTTTTTT
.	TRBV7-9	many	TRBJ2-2	CASREDTGELFF	TGTGCCAGCAGGGAGGACACCGGGGAGCTGTTTTTT
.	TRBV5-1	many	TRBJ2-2	CASSLVGLANAGRTGELFF	TGCGCCAGCAGCTTGGTAGGGCTAGCTAATGCCGGGCGTACCGGGGAGCTGTTTTTT
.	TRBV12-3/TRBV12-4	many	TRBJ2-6	CASSLSGVSGANVLTF	TGTGCCAGCAGTTTGTCAGGTGTCTCTGGGGCCAACGTCCTGACTTTC
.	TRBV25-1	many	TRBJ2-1	CASSDRGGQGYNEQFF	TGTGCCAGCAGTGACCGGGGGGGACAGGGCTACAATGAGCAGTTCTTC
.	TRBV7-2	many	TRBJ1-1	CASSQDKGGLNTEAFF	TGTGCCAGCAGCCAAGACAAAGGGGGACTGAACACTGAAGCTTTCTTT
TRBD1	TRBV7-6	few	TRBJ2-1	CASSPGTAAPSDNEQFF	TGTGCCAGCAGCCCCGGGACAGCCGCTCCTTCCGACAATGAGCAGTTCTTC
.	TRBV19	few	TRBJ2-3	CASRDITDYADTQYF	TGTGCCAGTAGGGACATAACCGACTACGCAGATACGCAGTATTTT
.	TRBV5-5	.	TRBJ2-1	CASSPDVYNEQFF	TGTGCCAGCAGCCCGGACGTATACAATGAGCAGTTCTTC
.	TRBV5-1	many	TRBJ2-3	CASSLGDQGDTQYF	TGCGCCAGCAGCTTGGGAGACCAGGGCGATACGCAGTATTTT
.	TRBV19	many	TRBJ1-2	CASSIDHGWGPGNYGYTF	TGTGCCAGTAGTATAGATCATGGTTGGGGCCCGGGCAACTATGGCTACACCTTC
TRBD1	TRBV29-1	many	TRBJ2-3	CSVDRGLGGRLNTQYF	TGCAGCGTTGACAGGGGGCTAGGAGGTAGATTGAATACGCAGTATTTT
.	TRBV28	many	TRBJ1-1	CASSFAHRLNTEAFF	TGTGCCAGCAGTTTTGCCCACCGACTTAACACTGAAGCTTTCTTT
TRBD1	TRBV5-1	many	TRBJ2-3	CASRDSASSTDTQYF	TGCGCCAGCCGGGACAGCGCCTCTAGCACAGATACGCAGTATTTT
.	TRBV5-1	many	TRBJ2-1	CASKPDGYNEQFF	TGCGCCAGCAAGCCGGATGGATACAATGAGCAGTTCTTC
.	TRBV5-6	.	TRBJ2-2	CASSAYTDSNTGELFF	TGTGCCAGCAGCGCGTACACGGACTCGAACACCGGGGAGCTGTTTTTT
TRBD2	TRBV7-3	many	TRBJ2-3	CASSFAGRGGRTDTQYF	TGTGCCAGCAGCTTCGCTGGGCGGGGGGGCCGAACAGATACGCAGTATTTT